This TCR beta chain appears in the sequencing data of a study of blood T cells in healthy people across ages. General study findings and limits: Relative to aged donors, long-lived donors carried more naive CD4+ cells and displayed higher diversity. Expanded clonotype shifts may have been confounded, as the donors had an unknown CMV status.

Alongside a J-beta primer mix, a sample-barcoded 5' primer served in a second PCR lasting 7 to 11 cycles. A template-switch adaptor with 12 random nucleotides tagged each cDNA molecule. A single record per CDR3 protein comes from TCRdb applying MiXCR to the 5' RACE reads. The repertoire holds roughly 1,700,000 distinct CDR3 sequences, with 28% as singletons. V shed 0 bases and J shed 8 bases, with 5 bases lying between them. CDR3 size: 12 residues. As for this clonotype: The antigen remains undetermined.

The donors, all healthy, were Caucasians living in Russia, aged about 6 to 90. The rearrangement joins TRBV12-3 or TRBV12-4 to TRBJ2-4; D ambiguous. The source of this sequence is a woman aged 30 to 39 in good health. The sequencing sample was made of blood. CDR3: CASSLAWDIQYF. CDR3 DNA sequence: TGTGCCAGCAGTTTAGCGTGGGACATTCAGTACTTC.